One and the same sample provided the 11 T cell receptor beta chains below, sequenced in a study of T and B cells in COVID-19 patients. TRB rearrangements were amplified by multiplex PCR with BIOMED2 TRB-A/B primers. TCRdb used MiXCR to reprocess the multiplex PCR reads, holding one entry per CDR3 protein. Of some 8,400 distinct CDR3 sequences in the sample, about 27% were seen once. From blood, 250-500 ng of genomic DNA served as TRB template. The sequencing input was blood. The receptors shown here come from a human donor with active COVID-19.

This clonotype was seen many times. The chain couples TRBV6-5 to TRBJ1-5; D gene ambiguous. V lost 10 bases and J lost 2, with 9 bases in between. This CDR3 region has 12 residues. The germline gives CDR1 MNHEY, CDR2 SVGAGI. The CDR3 here is CATWDGNQPQHF. The CDR3 DNA is TGTGCCACCTGGGATGGCAATCAGCCCCAGCATTTT.

The V call is TRBV6-4, the J call TRBJ2-3; TRBD2 matches at 9 bases. The CDR3 consists of 14 residues. V gave up 3 bases and J gave up 4 bases; unmatched junction bases: 2. Germline values: CDR1 MRHNA, CDR2 SNTAGT. For the CDR3, the DNA is TGTGCCAGCAGTGAGCGGGGGGGCCCAGATACGCAGTATTTT. Translating it yields CASSERGGPDTQYF.

J is TRBJ2-1 and V is TRBV5-6; 11 nucleotides line up with TRBD2. Germline V lookup: CDR1 SGHDT, CDR2 YYEEEE. Trimming removed 4 bases from V and 9 bases from J; junction bases left unmatched: 9. The CDR3 consists of 15 residues. CDR3 nucleotides: TGTGCCAGCAGCCCGCCCCGGCTAGCGGGAGGTGAGCAGTTCTTC. Translation gives CASSPPRLAGGEQFF.

Of note for this clonotype: The junction departs from germline at one end; a sequencing error may be responsible. The chain recombines TRBV5-5 with TRBJ2-5, with 8 bases fitting TRBD1. The CDR3 contains 19 residues. Germline V lookup: CDR1 SGHKS, CDR2 YYEKEE (reference sequence). Here the CDR3 reads CASSLSLVSLGTGQETQYF. CDR3 DNA sequence: TGCGCCAGCAGCTTGTCCCTTGTGAGCTTGGGGACAGGTCAAGAGACCCAGTACTTC.

The chain employs TRBV7-2 and TRBJ2-5; 7 bases map to TRBD1. V gave up 4 bases and J gave up 3 bases; unmatched junction bases: 8. CDR1 is SGHTA and CDR2 is FQGNSA in the germline V gene. This CDR3 spans 15 amino acids. The chain's CDR3 is CASSWGSGTEETQYF. The CDR3 nucleotides are TGTGCCAGCAGCTGGGGGTCGGGGACAGAAGAGACCCAGTACTTC.

This sequence joins TRBV11-1 and TRBJ2-3; the match to TRBD1 covers 8 bases. Germline V gene lookup returns CDR1 SGHAT and CDR2 FQDESV (reference sequence). V lost 4 bases, J lost 3 bases, and 9 bases stayed unmatched. CDR3 length: 16 amino acids. In DNA form, the CDR3 reads TGTGCCAGCAGCTCCGCAGGGGGCGCGTGGACAGATACGCAGTATTTT. This codes for CASSSAGGAWTDTQYF.

The table lists this clonotype with many counts. This chain's CDR3 is CASSYSPGTGIYNEQFF. Written as DNA, the CDR3 is TGTGCCAGCAGTTACTCCCCCGGGACAGGAATATACAATGAGCAGTTCTTC. The chain carries TRBV6-2 or TRBV6-3 and TRBJ2-1; 8 nucleotides line up with TRBD1. The J segment lost 4 bases and the V segment lost 0 bases, leaving 8 bases of the junction unmatched. CDR3 length: 17 amino acids. Germline V lookup: CDR1 MNHEY, CDR2 SVGEGT.

By share, this clonotype counts as medium-sized. V gene TRBV19 combines with J gene TRBJ1-4; maybe TRBD1 (5 bases). V was clipped by 7 bases and J by 11 bases, with 14 bases between them. CDR1 is LNHDA and CDR2 is SQIVND in the germline V gene (reference sequence). This CDR3 is 12 amino acids long. CDR3 nucleotides: TGTGCCAGTACCATCGGTTGGGGGAAACTGTTTTTT. Its protein product is CASTIGWGKLFF.

The rearrangement joins TRBV5-4 to TRBJ2-3; D possibly corresponds to TRBD2 (5 bases). The CDR3 sequence is 14 residues long. Germline assignment: CDR1 SGHNT and CDR2 YYREEE (reference sequence). V was trimmed by 7 bases and J by 2 bases, leaving 14 bases between them. This CDR3 is CASSSSSPTDTQYF. In nucleotides, the CDR3 is TGTGCCAGCTCTTCCTCTAGCCCCACAGATACGCAGTATTTT. The full variable domain, with the rest looked up from reference TRBV5-4 and TRBJ2-3, is ETGVTQSPTHLIKTRGQQVTLRCSSQSGHNTVSWYQQALGQGPQFIFQYYREEENGRGNFPPRFSGLQFPNYSSELNVNALELDDSALYLCASSSSSPTDTQYFGPGTRLTVL.

This clonotype showed up just a few times. The CDR3 bases are TGTGCCACCAGTGACCCGGGGTGGACCCAGTACTTC. Translated, it gives CATSDPGWTQYF. The rearrangement joins TRBV24-1 to TRBJ2-5; possible D gene TRBD2, 5 bases. The V gene lost 4 bases and the J gene lost 7 bases, with 9 bases spanning the gap. CDR1 is KGHDR, CDR2 SFDVKD, per germline. The CDR3 contains 12 residues.

In its sample, this clonotype is medium-sized. The chain carries TRBV18 and TRBJ2-7; the D gene is possibly TRBD1 (5 bases). The germline CDR1 and CDR2 sequences are KGHSH and LQKENI. The CDR3 totals 14 residues. Trimming stripped 4 bases from V and 2 bases from J, with 12 bases between. CDR3 DNA: TGTGCCAGCTCACGGGGCAGCTTAACCTACGAGCAGTACTTC. The encoded protein is CASSRGSLTYEQYF.